This passage covers 30 T cell receptor beta chains from one sample sequenced in a study of neoadjuvant anti-PD-1 for oral cavity cancer. Time point specified: after neoadjuvant nivolumab, at surgical resection. This table comes from immunoSEQ multiplex PCR, and its TCRdb copy is limited to in-frame clones, with some not included. The sample lists about 23,000 clones; about 26% were seen once. The input for sequencing was tumor tissue, taken after nivolumab (anti-PD-1) treatment. These receptors all stem from a person aged 35-79 years with oral cavity squamous cell carcinoma.

This clone was counted a few times. V gene TRBV18 combines with J gene TRBJ2-7; D is perhaps TRBD2 (6 bases). Germline loops: CDR1 KGHSH, CDR2 LQKENI. There are 13 residues in the CDR3. V lost 4 bases and J 3 bases, leaving 10 bases between the germline ends. The CDR3 region is CASSLTRDYEQYF. The CDR3, as DNA: TGTGCCAGCTCACTGACTAGGGACTACGAGCAGTACTTC.

This clone was detected only a few times. The V call is TRBV27, the J call TRBJ1-1; D is unresolved. CDR3 size: 14 residues. Germline V gene lookup returns CDR1 MNHEY and CDR2 SMNVEV (reference sequence). Trimming removed 7 bases at V and 1 base at J, with 13 bases between. The CDR3 sequence is CASNPLLANTEAFF. The CDR3 nucleotides are TGTGCCAGCAATCCGCTTTTAGCGAACACTGAAGCTTTCTTT.

This chain uses TRBV5-8 with TRBJ2-4; 13 bases align to TRBD2. V lost 3 bases, J lost 5 bases, and 2 bases stayed unmatched. The CDR3 contains 15 residues. Germline CDR1 reads SGHTS; CDR2 reads YDEGEE. The CDR3 loop reads CASSSGLAGENIQYF. CDR3 sequence (DNA): TGTGCCAGCAGCTCCGGACTAGCGGGAGAAAACATTCAGTACTTC.

This clone was observed a few times. V gene TRBV2 combines with J gene TRBJ1-5, with 7 bases aligning to TRBD1. V shed 6 bases, J shed 3 bases, and the junction held 11 bases outside the gene matches. The CDR3 is 16 amino acids. CDR1 is SNHLY, CDR2 FYNNEI, per germline. This CDR3 reads CASRTLWDSTNQPQHF. The CDR3 coding sequence is TGTGCCAGCAGAACACTTTGGGACAGTACCAATCAGCCCCAGCATTTT.

V usage is TRBV4-1 and J usage is TRBJ1-1; D unclear. Per the germline V gene, CDR1 is MGHRA and CDR2 is YSYEKL. This CDR3 is 14 amino acids long. The V and J ends lost 0 bases and 3 bases respectively, with 8 bases between them. The DNA of the CDR3 is TGCGCCAGCAGCCAAGAAACGGCCTACACTGAAGCTTTCTTT. Amino acids: CASSQETAYTEAFF.

In its sample, this clone was seen many times. For the CDR3, the DNA is TGCGCCAGCAGTGAGTCGCTAGCGGGAGAGGATAATGAGCAGTTCTTC. It yields the protein CASSESLAGEDNEQFF. This chain joins TRBV10-1 and TRBJ2-1; 10 bases match TRBD2. Losses at the gene ends were 0 bases for V and 7 bases for J; bases not matched to a gene: 6. The V gene's germline CDR1 is WNHNN and CDR2 SYGVQD (reference sequence). The length of the CDR3 is 16 residues.

This clone was counted between two and nine times. The chain links TRBV15 to TRBJ2-5; D remains unclear. The V gene's germline CDR1 is LNHNV and CDR2 YYDKDF (reference sequence). The CDR3 has 11 amino acids. Trimming removed 6 bases at V and 2 bases at J, with 4 bases between. Here the CDR3 DNA reads TGTGCCACCAGTTGGCAAGAGACCCAGTACTTC. It is translated as CATSWQETQYF.

This clone was counted at least ten times. The rearrangement joins TRBV7-9 to TRBJ2-7; 7 nucleotides line up with TRBD2. The CDR3 covers 14 residues. Per germline, CDR1 SEHNR and CDR2 FQNEAQ (reference sequence). J gave up 3 bases and V 1 base, and 3 bases lay outside the gene matches. The CDR3 sequence is CASSLVGGSYEQYF. Here the CDR3 DNA reads TGTGCCAGCAGCTTAGTGGGCGGGAGCTACGAGCAGTACTTC.

The chain is built from TRBV7-6 and TRBJ2-7; 8 bases are a match to TRBD1. The length of the CDR3 is 16 residues. Unmatched junction bases numbered 12, after V lost 1 base and J lost 7 bases. CDR1 and CDR2 from the germline V gene are SGHVS and FNYEAQ. For the CDR3, the DNA is TGTGCCAGCAGCTTAGAATCAGGACAGGGTGGTGGAGAGCAGTACTTC. Encoded protein: CASSLESGQGGGEQYF.

This chain links TRBV2 with TRBJ2-2, with TRBD1 matching 7 bases. The CDR3 has 16 residues. Germline CDR1 reads SNHLY; CDR2 reads FYNNEI. With 5 bases clipped from V and 1 base from J, the junction kept 7 bases outside the gene matches. CDR3 in amino acids: CASSIQGNKNTGELFF. DNA for the CDR3: TGTGCCAGCAGTATACAGGGGAATAAGAACACCGGGGAGCTGTTTTTT. Supplemented by reference TRBV2 and TRBJ2-2, the full variable domain reads EPEVTQTPSHQVTQMGQEVILRCVPISNHLYFYWYRQILGQKVEFLVSFYNNEISEKSEIFDDQFSVERPDGSNFTLKIRSTKLEDSAMYFCASSIQGNKNTGELFFGEGSRLTVL.

V and J are TRBV11-2 and TRBJ2-1, with 8 positions matching TRBD1. Germline V gene sequence: CDR1 SGHAT, CDR2 FQNNGV. With V trimmed by 6 bases and J by 2 bases, 9 bases remained unmatched. The CDR3 spans 16 residues. As DNA, the CDR3 is TGTGCCAGCAGTCCAATAGTGGGACAGGCCTACAATGAGCAGTTCTTC. Its translation is CASSPIVGQAYNEQFF. The full variable domain, with the rest looked up from reference TRBV11-2 and TRBJ2-1, is EAGVAQSPRYKIIEKRQSVAFWCNPISGHATLYWYQQILGQGPKLLIQFQNNGVVDDSQLPKDRFSAERLKGVDSTLKIQPAKLEDSAVYLCASSPIVGQAYNEQFFGPGTRLTVL.

The chain combines TRBV28 with TRBJ1-3, with a tentative D call TRBD1 (5 bases). The ends were cut back, 8 bases at V and 4 bases at J, with 21 bases in the middle. Germline values: CDR1 MDHEN, CDR2 SYDVKM. The length of the CDR3 is 16 residues. The CDR3 loop is CASHRRQGIGGNTIYF. CDR3 DNA: TGTGCCAGCCATCGCCGTCAGGGAATAGGAGGAAACACCATATATTTT.

A few counts support this clone. The V and J genes are TRBV7-9 and TRBJ2-6; the D is unclear. The length of the CDR3 is 13 residues. V shed 7 bases and J shed 3 bases, with 7 bases lying between them. The germline V gene encodes CDR1 SEHNR and CDR2 FQNEAQ (reference sequence). Here the CDR3 DNA reads TGTGCCAGCATCATTAATGGGGCCAACGTCCTGACTTTC. It is translated as CASIINGANVLTF.

The V call is TRBV7-3, the J call TRBJ2-2, with 16 positions matching TRBD2. J gave up 6 bases and V 5 bases, and 12 bases lay outside the gene matches. Germline V gives CDR1 SGHTA, CDR2 FQGTGA. This CDR3 spans 19 amino acids. CDR3: CASSPSGTSGRVFAGELFF. The CDR3 DNA sequence: TGTGCCAGCAGCCCAAGTGGGACTAGCGGGAGGGTATTTGCCGGGGAGCTGTTTTTT.

Ten or more counts support this clone. The genes are TRBV15 and TRBJ1-5; unclear D gene. This CDR3 is built from 15 residues. V dropped 0 bases and J dropped 7 bases, with 13 bases sitting between them. CDR1 is LNHNV, CDR2 YYDKDF, per germline (reference sequence). CDR3 DNA sequence: TGTGCCACCAGCAGAGATCGAGACTCGGGACAGCCCCAGCATTTT. It specifies CATSRDRDSGQPQHF.

This CDR3 reads CASELNYGYTF. For the CDR3, the DNA is TGTGCCAGCGAATTAAACTATGGCTACACCTTC. This chain links TRBV6-1 with TRBJ1-2; D is uncertain. The CDR3 consists of 11 residues. V lost 8 bases, J lost 2 bases, and 6 bases lay in between. Germline CDR1 and CDR2: MNHNS and SASEGT.

The rearrangement links TRBV6-1 to TRBJ2-7; TRBD2 might be the D (5 bases). The CDR3 consists of 13 residues. Germline CDR1 is MNHNS and CDR2 is SASEGT. With 2 bases removed from V and 6 bases from J, the gap between germline ends came to 11 bases. The CDR3 reads CASSERDLFEQYF. CDR3 DNA: TGTGCCAGCAGTGAACGGGATTTATTCGAGCAGTACTTC.

This clone appeared a single time. In DNA, the CDR3 is TGCGCCAGCAGCTTCAGGATCGAGAACACCGGGGAGCTGTTTTTT. It specifies CASSFRIENTGELFF. This chain joins TRBV5-1 and TRBJ2-2; no definite D call. The CDR3 is made up of 15 amino acids. V was trimmed by 2 bases and J by 1 base, leaving 9 bases between them. From germline, CDR1 is SGHRS and CDR2 YFSETQ.

This clone was observed a few times. This chain joins TRBV18 and TRBJ2-7, with 7 bases aligning to TRBD1. The germline gives CDR1 KGHSH, CDR2 LQKENI. J gave up 1 base and V 2 bases, and 5 bases lay outside the gene matches. The CDR3 contains 15 residues. The CDR3 DNA is TGTGCCAGCTCACCAAGATCGACAGGGTCCTACGAGCAGTACTTC. Its protein is CASSPRSTGSYEQYF.

This clone was observed a few times. The V call is TRBV28, the J call TRBJ2-5; 7 bases match TRBD1. This CDR3 region has 16 residues. Trimming took 6 bases from V and 0 from J; bases not matched to a gene: 10. Germline assignment: CDR1 MDHEN and CDR2 SYDVKM. CDR3 protein: CASSQRTGHYQETQYF. Written as DNA, the CDR3 is TGTGCCAGCAGCCAAAGGACAGGTCATTACCAAGAGACCCAGTACTTC.

The rearrangement joins TRBV20-1 to TRBJ1-3; possible D gene TRBD1, 5 bases. The CDR3 spans 11 residues. The ends were cut back, 5 bases at V and 6 bases at J, with 8 bases in the middle. From germline, CDR1 is DFQATT and CDR2 SNEGSKA (reference sequence). The CDR3 nucleotides are TGCAGTGCTGTGGGGGAAAACACCATATATTTT. It encodes CSAVGENTIYF.

V and J are TRBV9 and TRBJ2-1, with 8 bases aligning to TRBD2. This CDR3 has 16 amino acids. The V segment lost 4 bases and the J segment 9 bases; nucleotides outside the gene matches: 15. Germline V gene data show CDR1 as SGDLS and CDR2 as YYNGEE. CDR3 loop: CASSPGTSGPWGEQFF. In DNA form, the CDR3 reads TGTGCCAGCAGCCCAGGGACTAGTGGGCCTTGGGGTGAGCAGTTCTTC.

This clone was observed a few times. The chain has TRBV29-1 and TRBJ2-4; 13 bases are a match to TRBD2. CDR3 length: 13 amino acids. CDR1 is SQVTM and CDR2 is ANQGSEA in the germline V gene. After removal of 5 bases from V and 6 bases from J, the junction contained 1 base not matched to a gene. The CDR3 nucleotides are TGCAGCGTTAGGACTAGCGGGAGAAACATTCAGTACTTC. Protein product: CSVRTSGRNIQYF.

This clone has just a few counts. This chain links TRBV6-5 with TRBJ1-5; D gene ambiguous. V dropped 2 bases and J dropped 5 bases, with 10 bases sitting between them. This CDR3 comprises 14 residues. Looked up from germline, CDR1 is MNHEY and CDR2 is SVGAGI. This chain's CDR3 is CASSYNPEDQPQHF. Written as DNA, the CDR3 is TGTGCCAGCAGTTACAACCCGGAGGATCAGCCCCAGCATTTT.

This clone has only a few counts. Here the CDR3 reads CVTAGSGGEEQYF. The CDR3 region has the DNA TGTGTCACCGCCGGCTCAGGGGGGGAGGAGCAGTACTTC. This sequence joins TRBV10-3 and TRBJ2-7; D may correspond to TRBD1 or TRBD2 (7 bases each). Germline loops: CDR1 ENHRY, CDR2 SYGVKD. The CDR3 runs 13 residues.

A few counts support this clone. The CDR3, as DNA: TGCGCCAGCAGCTTGGACAGAGCCTACGAGCAGTACTTC. Translated, it gives CASSLDRAYEQYF. The V gene is TRBV5-1, the J gene TRBJ2-7; D gene ambiguous. The V end was cut by 0 bases, the J end by 2 bases, with 6 bases between. The CDR3 is 13 residues long. CDR1 SGHRS and CDR2 YFSETQ come from the germline V gene. Looking up the rest from reference TRBV5-1 and TRBJ2-7 gives the full variable domain: KAGVTQTPRYLIKTRGQQVTLSCSPISGHRSVSWYQQTPGQGLQFLFEYFSETQRNKGNFPGRFSGRQFSNSRSEMNVSTLELGDSALYLCASSLDRAYEQYFGPGTRLTVT.

This clone has just a few counts. The chain couples TRBV28 to TRBJ2-1; D might be TRBD1 or TRBD2, each matching 5 bases. Germline V lookup: CDR1 MDHEN, CDR2 SYDVKM. This CDR3 contains 15 residues. V was trimmed by 6 bases and J by 0 bases, leaving 12 bases between them. CDR3 residues: CASSATDYSYNEQFF. For the CDR3, the DNA is TGTGCCAGCAGCGCGACAGACTACTCCTACAATGAGCAGTTCTTC.

This clone appeared a few times. The chain employs TRBV27 and TRBJ2-1; 8 nucleotides align to TRBD2. The CDR3 consists of 16 residues. V trimming: 8 bases; J trimming: 5 bases; junction bases outside the gene matches: 14. Germline CDR1 MNHEY, CDR2 SMNVEV (reference sequence). CDR3 DNA: TGTGCCAGCCGCCGCGGGAGGAGTAATATCGACAATGAGCAGTTCTTC. Translated, it gives CASRRGRSNIDNEQFF.

The chain uses TRBV7-9 and TRBJ1-1; D is possibly TRBD1 (5 bases). The CDR3 has 14 residues. Per the germline V gene, CDR1 is SEHNR and CDR2 is FQNEAQ (reference sequence). With 1 base removed from V and 0 bases from J, the gap between germline ends came to 6 bases. CDR3 in amino acids: CASSLGGLNTEAFF. CDR3 DNA: TGTGCCAGCAGCTTAGGGGGCCTGAACACTGAAGCTTTCTTT.

This chain joins TRBV7-8 and TRBJ1-5; no firm D call. The CDR3 is 13 residues long. In germline, CDR1 is SGHVS, CDR2 FQNEAQ. The germline V and J ends were trimmed by 5 bases and 6 bases, with 11 bases remaining between them. The CDR3 DNA reads as TGTGCCAGCAGCCTTTATATCGGTCAGCCCCAGCATTTT. Translation gives CASSLYIGQPQHF.